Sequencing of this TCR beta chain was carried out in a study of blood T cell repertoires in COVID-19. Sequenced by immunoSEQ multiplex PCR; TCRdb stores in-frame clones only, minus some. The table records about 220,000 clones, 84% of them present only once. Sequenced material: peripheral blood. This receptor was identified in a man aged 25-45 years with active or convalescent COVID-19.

The CDR3 is CASSSWGGAVDIQYF. As DNA, the CDR3 is TGTGCCAGCAGTTCTTGGGGGGGGGCTGTGGACATTCAGTACTTC. The rearrangement uses TRBV28 and TRBJ2-4; perhaps TRBD2 as D (7 bases). CDR3 length: 15 amino acids. The V gene lost 4 bases and the J gene lost 8 bases, with 18 bases spanning the gap. Per germline, CDR1 MDHEN and CDR2 SYDVKM.